Below, 15 T cell receptor beta chains from the same sample are listed, as sequenced in a study of post-analysis software for immune sequencing data (dated by TCRdb to between 2015 and 2016). Broad study findings and their caveats: Significantly higher frequencies in patients than in controls were found for roughly 5 TRBV segments, including TRBV5-6, TRBV5-1 and TRBV20-1.

No antigen is known for these receptors. Libraries were built with PCR. The sequencing machine was an Illumina HiSeq 2500. Unique molecular identifiers were incorporated into TCR beta cDNA libraries to reduce PCR and sequencing biases. The public reads were reanalyzed by TCRdb: fastp trimming at Q25, MiXCR alignment, in-frame beta chains only. Every CDR3 protein is listed once, alongside the most common genes and DNA of its rows. The sample records 650,000 to 850,000 distinct CDR3 sequences, approximately 53% of which are singletons. Roughly 4.4% of the sample is held by the ten biggest clonotypes. Material: blood. The source of these receptors is a girl aged 5 to 17 with multiple sclerosis.

The chain carries TRBV10-3 and TRBJ2-3; perhaps TRBD2 as D (6 bases). The V end was cut by 4 bases, the J end by 4 bases, with 9 bases between. CDR1 is ENHRY, CDR2 SYGVKD, per germline. CDR3 length equals 13 residues. The CDR3 sequence is CAISAGGPDTQYF. The CDR3 nucleotides are TGTGCCATCAGTGCCGGGGGTCCAGATACGCAGTATTTT.

This chain connects TRBV29-1 to TRBJ1-2; 9 positions agree with TRBD1. The V segment lost 4 bases and the J segment 1 base; nucleotides outside the gene matches: 7. The V gene's germline CDR1 is SQVTM and CDR2 ANQGSEA. The CDR3 spans 15 residues. The CDR3 DNA is TGCAGCGTTGGGACAGGGGCGTCTATTAACTATGGCTACACCTTC. Protein product: CSVGTGASINYGYTF.

The rearrangement links TRBV7-3 to TRBJ2-7; possibly TRBD1 for D (7 bases). The CDR3 is made up of 13 amino acids. V lost 5 bases, J lost 6 bases, and 14 bases lay in between. Germline V gene data show CDR1 as SGHTA and CDR2 as FQGTGA. The CDR3 sequence is CASSPGTAGEQYF. The CDR3 DNA reads TGTGCCAGCAGCCCAGGGACAGCGGGCGAGCAGTACTTC.

This clonotype has more than one count but fewer than ten. The CDR3 sequence is CASRATGVNSPLHF. The DNA for the CDR3 is TGTGCCAGCAGGGCGACAGGGGTTAATTCACCCCTCCACTTT. The chain carries TRBV12-3 or TRBV12-4 and TRBJ1-6, with 8 bases that match TRBD1. The V gene end was trimmed by 6 bases and the J gene end by 6 bases; junction bases not matched to a gene: 4. This CDR3 contains 14 residues.

The chain joins TRBV29-1 to TRBJ1-1; D may be TRBD1 (6 bases). CDR1 is SQVTM and CDR2 is ANQGSEA in the germline V gene. The CDR3 totals 13 residues. The V and J ends lost 1 base and 2 bases respectively, with 8 bases between them. CDR3 in amino acids: CSVEGQANTEAFF. The CDR3, as DNA: TGCAGCGTTGAAGGACAGGCCAACACTGAAGCTTTCTTT.

This clonotype was seen a handful of times. V and J are TRBV20-1 and TRBJ2-5, with D uncertain. CDR1 is DFQATT and CDR2 is SNEGSKA in the germline V gene (reference sequence). CDR3 length: 12 residues. Trimming left V 5 bases short and J 1 base short, with 8 bases between. CDR3 DNA sequence: TGCAGTGCTCGACCACCCCAAGAGACCCAGTACTTC. It codes for CSARPPQETQYF.

The chain's CDR3 is CASSLAIGTGGYTF. CDR3 sequence (DNA): TGCGCCAGCAGCTTGGCCATCGGGACTGGTGGCTACACCTTC. The chain uses TRBV5-1 and TRBJ1-2; a weak D match, TRBD1 (5 bases). Germline V CDR1 and CDR2: SGHRS, YFSETQ. The CDR3 consists of 14 residues. V was pared by 0 bases and J by 7 bases, with 13 bases between.

This clonotype has just a few counts. The chain recombines TRBV28 with TRBJ2-7; 7 bases agree with TRBD1. CDR1 and CDR2 (germline): MDHEN, SYDVKM. After removal of 6 bases from V and 4 bases from J, the junction contained 12 bases not matched to a gene. The CDR3 is 15 residues long. CDR3 in DNA: TGTGCCAGCAGCACAAGCGGACAGGCGAATTACGAGCAGTACTTC. It specifies CASSTSGQANYEQYF. Complete variable domain (other parts from reference TRBV28 and TRBJ2-7): DVKVTQSSRYLVKRTGEKVFLECVQDMDHENMFWYRQDPGLGLRLIYFSYDVKMKEKGDIPEGYSVSREKKERFSLILESASTNQTSMYLCASSTSGQANYEQYFGPGTRLTVT.

V usage is TRBV25-1 and J usage is TRBJ2-7; D is uncertain. Per the germline V gene, CDR1 is MGHDK and CDR2 is SYGVNS. The CDR3 has 14 amino acids. The V end was cut by 1 base, the J end by 0 bases, with 7 bases between. The chain's CDR3 is CASSESRFSYEQYF. The CDR3 coding sequence is TGTGCCAGCAGTGAATCCCGCTTCTCCTACGAGCAGTACTTC.

The rearrangement links TRBV6-5 to TRBJ2-3, with 7 bases that match TRBD1. CDR3 length equals 16 residues. The germline V gene encodes CDR1 MNHEY and CDR2 SVGAGI. The V and J ends lost 2 bases and 4 bases, in that order; junction bases with no gene match: 9. This CDR3 reads CASSYGGQVNSDTQYF. CDR3 nucleotide sequence: TGTGCCAGCAGTTACGGAGGACAGGTCAATTCAGATACGCAGTATTTT.

The rearrangement links TRBV3-1 to TRBJ2-1; 9 positions agree with TRBD2. Trimming took 2 bases from V and 8 from J; bases not matched to a gene: 16. The CDR3 runs to 18 residues. The germline CDR1 and CDR2 sequences are LGHDT and YNNKEL (reference sequence). CDR3: CASSQPVSLAGRLDEQFF. The CDR3 DNA sequence: TGTGCCAGCAGCCAACCAGTCTCCCTAGCGGGAAGGTTGGATGAGCAGTTCTTC.

CDR3 sequence: CASSLMGGWNEQFF. The CDR3 DNA follows: TGTGCCAGCAGCTTAATGGGAGGGTGGAATGAGCAGTTCTTC. The rearrangement joins TRBV7-3 to TRBJ2-1; 7 bases align to TRBD2. V lost 1 base to trimming and J lost 7 bases; unmatched junction nucleotides: 4. Germline loops: CDR1 SGHTA, CDR2 FQGTGA. This CDR3 contains 14 residues.

This clonotype was counted a few times. The chain links TRBV9 to TRBJ2-7, with 14 nucleotides matching TRBD2. After removal of 0 bases from V and 6 bases from J, the junction contained 2 bases not matched to a gene. There are 15 residues in the CDR3. In germline, CDR1 is SGDLS, CDR2 YYNGEE. The CDR3 DNA is TGTGCCAGCAGCGTAGCGGGACTAGCGGGGGTCGAGCAGTACTTC. This gives the protein CASSVAGLAGVEQYF.

The chain uses TRBV28 and TRBJ2-1, with 10 positions matching TRBD2. After removal of 10 bases from V and 5 bases from J, the junction contained 8 bases not matched to a gene. Germline V gene lookup returns CDR1 MDHEN and CDR2 SYDVKM. The CDR3 has 14 amino acids. The CDR3: CATGKRGGDNEQFF. CDR3 nucleotide sequence: TGTGCCACCGGAAAGCGGGGGGGCGACAATGAGCAGTTCTTC.

V gene TRBV18 combines with J gene TRBJ1-6; a weak D match, TRBD1 (5 bases). Trimming left V 3 bases short and J 0 bases short, with 9 bases between. This CDR3 spans 16 amino acids. Germline V gene lookup returns CDR1 KGHSH and CDR2 LQKENI. CDR3 protein: CASSPTVSSYNSPLHF. In nucleotides, the CDR3 is TGTGCCAGCTCACCGACAGTGAGCTCCTATAATTCACCCCTCCACTTT.